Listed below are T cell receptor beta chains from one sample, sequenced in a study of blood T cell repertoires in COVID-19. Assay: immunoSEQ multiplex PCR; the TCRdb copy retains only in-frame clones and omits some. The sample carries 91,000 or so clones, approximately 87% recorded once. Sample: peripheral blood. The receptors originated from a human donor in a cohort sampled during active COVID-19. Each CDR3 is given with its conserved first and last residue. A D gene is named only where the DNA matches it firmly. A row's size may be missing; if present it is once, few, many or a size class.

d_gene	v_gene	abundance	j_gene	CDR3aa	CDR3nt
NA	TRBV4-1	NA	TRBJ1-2	CASSHRVIGYTF	TGCGCCAGCAGCCACAGGGTAATCGGCTACACCTTC
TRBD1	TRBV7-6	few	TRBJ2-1	CASSSRRTGYNEQFF	TGTGCCAGCAGCTCCCGTCGGACAGGGTACAATGAGCAGTTCTTC
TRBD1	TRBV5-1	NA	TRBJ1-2	CASSEGQGGYGYTF	TGCGCCAGCAGCGAGGGACAGGGTGGCTATGGCTACACCTTC
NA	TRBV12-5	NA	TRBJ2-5	CASGFSGQPGQETQYF	TGTGCTAGTGGTTTCTCGGGACAACCGGGTCAAGAGACCCAGTACTTC
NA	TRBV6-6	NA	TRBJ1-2	CASSTRGGGYTF	TGTGCCAGCAGTACCCGTGGCGGGGGCTACACCTTC
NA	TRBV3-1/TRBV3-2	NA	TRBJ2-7	CASSQDPIFSGELVGQYF	TGTGCCAGCAGCCAAGATCCGATTTTCTCGGGAGAGTTAGTAGGGCAGTACTTC
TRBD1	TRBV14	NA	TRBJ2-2	CASSHRQGAGELFF	TGTGCCAGCAGCCATCGACAGGGGGCCGGGGAGCTGTTTTTT
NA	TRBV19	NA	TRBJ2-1	CASSITFYPSEHEQFF	TGTGCCAGTAGTATTACTTTCTACCCTTCCGAGCATGAGCAGTTCTTC
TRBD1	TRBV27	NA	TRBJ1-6	CASSFRWTGMASPLHF	TGTGCCAGCAGTTTTAGGTGGACAGGGATGGCTTCACCCCTCCACTTT
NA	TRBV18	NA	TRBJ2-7	CASSPALVPSYEQYF	TGTGCCAGCTCACCAGCATTAGTCCCTAGCTACGAGCAGTACTTC
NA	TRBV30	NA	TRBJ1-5	CAWSIPGGEGQPQHF	TGTGCCTGGAGTATTCCCGGAGGGGAAGGACAGCCCCAGCATTTT
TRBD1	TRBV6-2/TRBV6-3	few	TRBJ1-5	CASSSIRDRGRNQPQHF	TGTGCCAGCAGTTCAATCCGGGACAGGGGGCGCAATCAGCCCCAGCATTTT
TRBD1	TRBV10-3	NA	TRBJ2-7	CATWTGEAYEQYF	TGTGCCACTTGGACAGGGGAAGCTTACGAGCAGTACTTC